A selection of T cell receptor beta chains follows, all from one sample in a study of blood T cell repertoires in COVID-19. Sequenced by immunoSEQ multiplex PCR; TCRdb stores in-frame clones only, minus some. The table lists around 230,000 clones, 86% of them singletons, with under 14% in the top ten. The sample taken for sequencing was peripheral blood. Receptor source: a man in his fifties with COVID-19, enrolled during active disease. CDR3s include the opening cysteine and the closing phenylalanine or tryptophan. A D gene is named only where the DNA matches it firmly. Rows give clone size only sometimes, using once, few, many, or a class for an expanded clone.

d_call j_call cdr3_length v_call clone_size cdr3_aa cdr3_nt
- TRBJ2-7 11 TRBV10-2 - CASSETTGQYF TGCGCCAGCAGTGAGACCACAGGGCAGTACTTC
- TRBJ1-1 14 TRBV27 - CASSLSPKNTEAFF TGTGCCAGCAGTTTATCTCCCAAGAACACTGAAGCTTTCTTT
TRBD1 TRBJ1-5 17 TRBV7-8 - CASSPLDRESGNQPQHF TGTGCCAGCAGCCCCTTGGACAGGGAAAGTGGCAATCAGCCCCAGCATTTT
- TRBJ2-3 12 TRBV5-4 - CASSLWLDTQYF TGTGCCAGCAGCTTGTGGCTCGATACGCAGTATTTT
TRBD1 TRBJ2-7 16 TRBV7-6 - CASSLGIGGVPYEQYF TGTGCCAGCAGCTTAGGTATAGGGGGCGTACCGTACGAGCAGTACTTC
TRBD1 TRBJ1-1 14 TRBV19 - CASSARQGGTEAFF TGTGCCAGTAGTGCCCGACAGGGTGGGACTGAAGCTTTCTTT
- TRBJ1-5 15 TRBV24-1 - CATSDSTTGNQPQHF TGTGCCACCAGTGATTCGACCACAGGCAATCAGCCCCAGCATTTT
TRBD2 TRBJ2-3 16 TRBV5-1 - CASTARLAASTDTQYF TGCGCCAGCACCGCACGACTAGCGGCTAGCACAGATACGCAGTATTTT
TRBD2 TRBJ2-3 19 TRBV28 - CASSSSGSPWAPSTDTQYF TGTGCCAGCAGTTCAAGCGGGAGCCCATGGGCCCCTAGCACAGATACGCAGTATTTT
- TRBJ1-5 15 TRBV19 - CASRYQTASNQPQHF TGTGCCAGTAGATACCAGACAGCTAGCAATCAGCCCCAGCATTTT
- TRBJ2-7 14 TRBV6-5 - CASSSSTGLSRQYF TGTGCCAGCAGTTCCTCGACAGGCCTTAGTAGGCAGTACTTC
- TRBJ1-1 14 TRBV19 - CASSTVTGFTEAFF TGTGCCAGTAGTACTGTGACAGGATTCACTGAAGCTTTCTTT
TRBD1 TRBJ1-2 12 TRBV6-2/TRBV6-3 - CASSRQGRGYTF TGTGCCAGCAGTCGACAGGGTCGGGGCTACACCTTC
TRBD2 TRBJ2-7 15 TRBV27 - CASRRSGSWVMEQYF TGTGCCAGCAGGAGAAGCGGGAGCTGGGTGATGGAGCAGTACTTC
- TRBJ1-1 15 TRBV19 - CASSPQATVNTEAFF TGTGCCAGTAGCCCCCAGGCGACGGTGAACACTGAAGCTTTCTTT
TRBD2 TRBJ2-1 15 TRBV7-3 - CASSLTTGGHNEQFF TGTGCCAGCAGCTTAACAACGGGGGGGCACAATGAGCAGTTCTTC
- TRBJ1-5 14 TRBV9 - CASSKGGAGQPQHF TGTGCCAGCAGCAAGGGGGGGGCCGGTCAGCCCCAGCATTTT
- TRBJ1-1 15 TRBV30 - CAWIPPRGVNTEAFF TGTGCCTGGATACCCCCTCGGGGGGTGAACACTGAAGCTTTCTTT
- TRBJ2-5 12 TRBV10-2 - CASRTHQETQYF TGCGCCAGCAGGACACACCAAGAGACCCAGTACTTC
- TRBJ2-7 14 TRBV5-6 - CASSLGAPSYEQYF TGTGCCAGCAGCTTGGGGGCCCCATCCTACGAGCAGTACTTC
TRBD1 TRBJ1-1 12 TRBV12-5 - CASGGQGGEAFF TGTGCTAGTGGAGGACAGGGGGGAGAAGCTTTCTTT
TRBD1 TRBJ1-2 15 TRBV7-8 - CASSSDRGRIYGYTF TGTGCCAGCAGCTCGGACAGGGGCCGCATCTATGGCTACACCTTC
- TRBJ1-2 13 TRBV9 - CASSVAPEYGYTF TGTGCCAGCAGCGTAGCGCCAGAATATGGCTACACCTTC
TRBD1 TRBJ1-5 15 TRBV7-2 - CASSSGGRGNQPQHF TGTGCCAGCAGCTCAGGGGGTAGGGGCAATCAGCCCCAGCATTTT
TRBD2 TRBJ2-3 18 TRBV7-9 few CASSPGGAGVRGTDTQYF TGTGCCAGCAGCCCTGGTGGGGCGGGAGTGCGGGGCACAGATACGCAGTATTTT
TRBD1 TRBJ2-3 17 TRBV27 - CASSPTRTGGLLDTQYF TGTGCCAGCAGTCCTACCCGGACAGGGGGCCTATTAGATACGCAGTATTTT
- TRBJ1-4 14 TRBV5-1 - CASSLTATNEKLFF TGCGCCAGCAGCTTGACGGCAACTAATGAAAAACTGTTTTTT
- TRBJ2-3 12 TRBV3-1/TRBV3-2 - CASSLRGDTQYF TGTGCCAGCAGCCTTAGGGGAGATACGCAGTATTTT
- TRBJ1-1 16 TRBV5-1 - CASSLGSQFMNTEAFF TGCGCCAGCAGCTTGGGTTCGCAGTTCATGAACACTGAAGCTTTCTTT
TRBD1 TRBJ2-2 16 TRBV7-2 - CASSLVGTGNTGELFF TGTGCCAGCAGCTTAGTAGGGACAGGGAACACCGGGGAGCTGTTTTTT
TRBD1 TRBJ2-5 18 TRBV11-2 once CASSSPSRDSLLQETQYF TGTGCCAGCAGCTCTCCTTCCCGGGACAGCCTACTCCAAGAGACCCAGTACTTC
- TRBJ1-4 15 TRBV11-2 - CASSLVGGNSEKLFF TGTGCCAGCAGCTTAGTCGGGGGAAATAGTGAAAAACTGTTTTTT
TRBD2 TRBJ2-3 17 TRBV9 - CASSVELAGPSTDTQYF TGTGCCAGCAGCGTAGAGCTAGCGGGCCCTAGCACAGATACGCAGTATTTT
TRBD1 TRBJ1-1 17 TRBV2 - CASSRSRTGEMSTEAFF TGTGCCAGCTCCCGAAGCCGGACAGGGGAGATGAGCACTGAAGCTTTCTTT
- TRBJ1-5 14 TRBV19 - CASRGSRVEQPQHF TGTGCCAGCCGGGGGAGCAGGGTGGAACAGCCCCAGCATTTT
TRBD2 TRBJ2-1 18 TRBV18 - CASSPLASGRPWDNEQFF TGTGCCAGCTCACCACTGGCTAGCGGTCGCCCTTGGGACAATGAGCAGTTCTTC
- TRBJ2-2 14 TRBV4-1 - CASSQEDSTGELFF TGCGCCAGCAGCCAAGAGGACAGTACCGGGGAGCTGTTTTTT
TRBD2 TRBJ2-1 15 TRBV27 many CASSQTSGAYNEQFF TGTGCCAGCAGCCAAACTAGCGGAGCCTACAATGAGCAGTTCTTC
TRBD1 TRBJ2-3 17 TRBV28 - CASSRQGNRVRTDTQYF TGTGCCAGCAGCAGACAGGGGAATAGGGTTCGTACAGATACGCAGTATTTT
- TRBJ1-2 13 TRBV27 - CASSLFGNYGYTF TGTGCCAGCAGTTTATTTGGCAACTATGGCTACACCTTC
TRBD2 TRBJ2-7 18 TRBV19 - CASSIVASGMGNYYEQYF TGTGCCAGTAGTATAGTAGCCAGCGGGATGGGTAATTACTACGAGCAGTACTTC
TRBD2 TRBJ2-1 15 TRBV7-3 - CASSLNGLAGDEQFF TGTGCCAGCAGCTTAAATGGACTAGCGGGAGACGAGCAGTTCTTC
TRBD1 TRBJ2-1 14 TRBV3-1/TRBV3-2 - CASSQWDRANEQFF TGTGCCAGCAGCCAATGGGACAGGGCCAATGAGCAGTTCTTC
- TRBJ1-2 14 TRBV6-5 - CASSYSPGDYGYTF TGTGCCAGCAGTTACTCCCCAGGGGATTATGGCTACACCTTC
- TRBJ1-2 14 TRBV11-2 - CASSRNVGEDDYTF TGTGCCAGCAGCCGTAACGTAGGTGAGGATGACTACACCTTC
TRBD1 TRBJ2-3 14 TRBV10-1 - CASSPGQGADTQYF TGCGCCAGCAGTCCGGGACAGGGCGCAGATACGCAGTATTTT
TRBD1 TRBJ1-1 17 TRBV5-1 - CASSPALAGGMNTEAFF TGCGCCAGCAGCCCGGCGCTGGCAGGGGGCATGAACACTGAAGCTTTCTTT
- TRBJ2-7 16 TRBV2 - CASREGGQFPFYEQYF TGTGCCAGCAGGGAGGGGGGACAGTTCCCCTTCTACGAGCAGTACTTC
- TRBJ1-2 13 TRBV5-5 - CASSLTGSYGYTF TGTGCCAGCAGCTTGACAGGGAGTTATGGCTACACCTTC
- TRBJ1-1 13 TRBV3-1/TRBV3-2 - CASSLNRNTEAFF TGTGCCAGCAGCCTGAACAGGAACACTGAAGCTTTCTTT